The rows below give T cell receptor beta chains drawn from one sample of a study of technical replicates of blood from a handful of donors. TCRdb keeps only in-frame clones here, not all; method: immunoSEQ multiplex PCR. The sample carries tens of thousands of clones, approximately 86% recorded once. Sample: PBMCs. These receptors originate from a human donor in good health. Some clones in this sample may be carry-over from other donors' samples. Each CDR3 is given with its conserved first and last residue. A D gene is named only where the DNA matches it firmly. Clone size is not always given. Where it is, it says once, few, many or a class for expanded clones.

D: -; size: -; J: TRBJ2-7; V: TRBV19; CDR3: CASSLSGYEQYF; DNA: TGTGCCAGTAGCTTGAGTGGCTACGAGCAGTACTTC
D: TRBD2; size: -; J: TRBJ2-1; V: TRBV27; CDR3: CASSGTNNEQFF; DNA: TGTGCCAGCAGCGGGACTAACAATGAGCAGTTCTTC
D: -; size: -; J: TRBJ2-1; V: TRBV27; CDR3: CASAELSRYNEQFF; DNA: TGTGCCAGCGCCGAGTTGTCGCGCTACAATGAGCAGTTCTTC
D: -; size: -; J: TRBJ2-7; V: TRBV11-2; CDR3: CASSLELGEQYF; DNA: TGTGCCAGCAGCTTGGAGTTGGGCGAGCAGTACTTC
D: -; size: -; J: TRBJ1-2; V: TRBV29-1; CDR3: CSVTTFIGDGYTF; DNA: TGCAGCGTCACAACATTCATAGGGGATGGCTACACCTTC
D: TRBD1; size: -; J: TRBJ2-1; V: TRBV6-5; CDR3: CASSLGQGVYNEQFF; DNA: TGTGCCAGCAGTTTGGGACAGGGGGTTTACAATGAGCAGTTCTTC
D: -; size: -; J: TRBJ1-6; V: TRBV21-1; CDR3: CASSKGPQGSSYNSPLHF; DNA: TGTGCCAGCAGCAAAGGCCCACAGGGGTCCTCCTATAATTCACCCCTCCACTTT
D: TRBD2; size: -; J: TRBJ2-1; V: TRBV19; CDR3: CASSLAGGARDEQFF; DNA: TGTGCCAGTAGTCTAGCGGGAGGTGCCCGCGATGAGCAGTTCTTC
D: TRBD1; size: -; J: TRBJ2-7; V: TRBV7-2; CDR3: CASSFLTGGVNSYEQYF; DNA: TGTGCCAGCAGCTTCCTAACAGGGGGCGTAAATTCCTACGAGCAGTACTTC
D: -; size: few; J: TRBJ2-7; V: TRBV29-1; CDR3: CSVAAGGYEQYF; DNA: TGCAGCGTTGCTGCTGGAGGCTACGAGCAGTACTTC
D: -; size: once; J: TRBJ2-7; V: TRBV30; CDR3: CAWSKQGIHEQYF; DNA: TGTGCCTGGAGTAAACAGGGCATCCACGAGCAGTACTTC
D: -; size: -; J: TRBJ2-4; V: TRBV7-9; CDR3: CAVGPGVAKNIQYF; DNA: TGTGCCGTCGGCCCCGGGGTAGCCAAAAACATTCAGTACTTC
D: -; size: -; J: TRBJ1-2; V: TRBV29-1; CDR3: CSVPLRQDGYTF; DNA: TGCAGCGTGCCCTTGAGGCAAGATGGCTACACCTTC
D: TRBD2; size: -; J: TRBJ2-2; V: TRBV6-1; CDR3: CASSDQRGGLFPTGELFF; DNA: TGTGCCAGCAGTGACCAGCGGGGGGGCCTTTTCCCCACCGGGGAGCTGTTTTTT
D: -; size: few; J: TRBJ1-1; V: TRBV28; CDR3: CASSFLRTEAFF; DNA: TGTGCCAGCAGTTTTCTACGCACTGAAGCTTTCTTT
D: TRBD2; size: -; J: TRBJ2-1; V: TRBV7-2; CDR3: CASSPGLASNEQFF; DNA: TGTGCCAGCAGCCCAGGACTAGCGAGTAATGAGCAGTTCTTC
D: TRBD2; size: -; J: TRBJ2-7; V: TRBV7-2; CDR3: CASSLVAGGPNLVQYF; DNA: TGTGCCAGCAGCTTAGTAGCGGGGGGGCCGAATCTTGTGCAGTACTTC
D: -; size: -; J: TRBJ1-2; V: TRBV7-9; CDR3: CASSLVIGRQSNYGYTF; DNA: TGTGCCAGCAGCTTAGTTATTGGCAGGCAAAGTAACTATGGCTACACCTTC
D: -; size: -; J: TRBJ1-5; V: TRBV27; CDR3: CASSLAGTGNQPQHF; DNA: TGTGCCAGCAGTTTAGCGGGGACGGGCAATCAGCCCCAGCATTTT